Presented here are 32 T cell receptor beta chains from one specimen sequenced in a study of cytomegalovirus exposure and HLA in healthy donors. TCRdb's table, derived via immunoSEQ multiplex PCR, lists solely in-frame clones and lacks some. The sample carries roughly 50,000 clones, 93% recorded once. The sample consisted of PBMCs. Receptors were obtained from a woman younger than 30 in good health and CMV-seropositive.

CDR3 nucleotide sequence: TGTGCCAGCAGCTTAGGAGGTAGCTCTGGAAACACCATATATTTT. The encoded protein is CASSLGGSSGNTIYF. The rearrangement joins TRBV11-2 to TRBJ1-3, with D unresolved. V lost 1 base and J lost 0, with 7 bases in between. The CDR3 is 15 residues long. Germline loops: CDR1 SGHAT, CDR2 FQNNGV.

The V and J genes are TRBV28 and TRBJ2-7, with TRBD1 matching 9 bases. Losses at the gene ends were 6 bases for V and 5 bases for J; bases not matched to a gene: 14. Germline lookup yields CDR1 MDHEN and CDR2 SYDVKM. The CDR3 covers 16 residues. DNA of the CDR3: TGTGCCAGCAGCTCTCGTTCCGGGACAGGGCTGAACGAGCAGTACTTC. Protein: CASSSRSGTGLNEQYF.

This sequence joins TRBV7-3 and TRBJ2-2, with D unresolved. Trimming removed 4 bases at V and 5 bases at J, with 8 bases between. The CDR3 is 13 residues long. In germline, CDR1 is SGHTA, CDR2 FQGTGA. In DNA form, the CDR3 reads TGTGCCAGCAGCTCCCCAGGTACCGGGGAGCTGTTTTTT. Its translation: CASSSPGTGELFF.

The rearrangement joins TRBV29-1 to TRBJ2-1; TRBD2 matches 11 bases. V dropped 4 bases and J dropped 6; count of bases not matched to a gene: 8. The CDR3 spans 15 residues. The V gene's germline CDR1 is SQVTM and CDR2 ANQGSEA. CDR3 loop: CSVGGKLAGVNEQFF. Here the CDR3 DNA reads TGCAGCGTTGGGGGGAAACTAGCGGGGGTCAATGAGCAGTTCTTC.

The rearrangement links TRBV6-5 to TRBJ1-1; TRBD1 matches at 7 bases. V lost 6 bases and J lost 6; bases outside the gene matches: 13. The V gene's germline CDR1 is MNHEY and CDR2 SVGAGI. This CDR3 has 15 amino acids. CDR3: CASSSQGVGNPEAFF. The CDR3 nucleotides read TGTGCCAGCAGCAGCCAGGGGGTCGGGAATCCTGAAGCTTTCTTT.

This rearrangement joins TRBV19 to TRBJ1-2; the D gene is possibly TRBD1 (6 bases). The CDR3 runs 17 residues. Germline V gives CDR1 LNHDA, CDR2 SQIVND (reference sequence). The V gene lost 0 bases and the J gene lost 4 bases, with 18 bases spanning the gap. The CDR3 is CASSIDGGRGIVYGYTF. In nucleotides, the CDR3 is TGTGCCAGTAGTATAGATGGGGGCAGGGGAATTGTCTATGGCTACACCTTC. The whole variable domain, remainder taken from reference TRBV19 and TRBJ1-2, is DGGITQSPKYLFRKEGQNVTLSCEQNLNHDAMYWYRQDPGQGLRLIYYSQIVNDFQKGDIAEGYSVSREKKESFPLTVTSAQKNPTAFYLCASSIDGGRGIVYGYTFGSGTRLTVV.

Only one count was recorded for this clone. The rearrangement joins TRBV5-4 to TRBJ1-3; 7 bases are a match to TRBD1. CDR3 length: 16 amino acids. Germline V gives CDR1 SGHNT, CDR2 YYREEE (reference sequence). Unmatched junction bases numbered 7, after V lost 4 bases and J lost 0 bases. The CDR3 loop is CASSRDSQGSGNTIYF. CDR3 DNA sequence: TGTGCCAGCAGCAGGGACAGCCAGGGCTCTGGAAACACCATATATTTT. Full variable domain (rest looked up from reference TRBV5-4 and TRBJ1-3): ETGVTQSPTHLIKTRGQQVTLRCSSQSGHNTVSWYQQALGQGPQFIFQYYREEENGRGNFPPRFSGLQFPNYSSELNVNALELDDSALYLCASSRDSQGSGNTIYFGEGSWLTVV.

The chain joins TRBV4-1 to TRBJ2-5, with a weak D call TRBD2 (6 bases). V was cut by 0 bases and J by 0 bases, with 8 bases left in between. The CDR3 is made up of 15 amino acids. Looked up from germline, CDR1 is MGHRA and CDR2 is YSYEKL. The CDR3, as DNA: TGCGCCAGCAGCCAAGATGGACTAAACCAAGAGACCCAGTACTTC. Translation gives CASSQDGLNQETQYF.

The V gene is TRBV7-7, the J gene TRBJ1-5; 9 bases are a match to TRBD1. The ends lost 2 bases at V and 2 bases at J; junction bases unmatched: 13. Germline V gene data show CDR1 as SSHAT and CDR2 as FNYEAQ (reference sequence). The CDR3 runs 19 residues. The CDR3 protein is CASSLNRGRRGHGNQPQHF. CDR3 nucleotide sequence: TGTGCCAGCAGCTTAAACAGGGGGCGGCGGGGTCATGGCAATCAGCCCCAGCATTTT.

V is TRBV12-5 and J is TRBJ2-3, with D perhaps matching TRBD2 (6 bases). CDR3 length: 14 amino acids. Between the trimmed V and J ends, which lost 1 base and 4 bases, there was a span of 9 bases. Germline assignment: CDR1 LGHNT and CDR2 FRNRAP. DNA for the CDR3: TGTGCTAGTGGTTTGGGACTAGTAGCAGATACGCAGTATTTT. Its protein product is CASGLGLVADTQYF.

The chain has TRBV9 and TRBJ2-3; the D gene is possibly TRBD1 (5 bases). The CDR3 loop spans 11 amino acids. Trimming stripped 4 bases from V and 8 bases from J, with 8 bases between. The germline gives CDR1 SGDLS, CDR2 YYNGEE. The CDR3 region is CASSSQGTQYF. As DNA, the CDR3 is TGTGCCAGCAGCTCCCAGGGTACGCAGTATTTT.

This chain uses TRBV29-1 with TRBJ1-1; 7 bases fit TRBD1. J gave up 7 bases and V 6 bases, and 11 bases lay outside the gene matches. Germline CDR1 and CDR2: SQVTM and ANQGSEA. The CDR3 loop spans 13 amino acids. The CDR3 DNA is TGCAGCGTGCTAAGGGCAGGGGGTATTGAAGCTTTCTTT. Translation: CSVLRAGGIEAFF. Filled out from reference TRBV29-1 and TRBJ1-1, the complete variable domain reads SAVISQKPSRDICQRGTSLTIQCQVDSQVTMMFWYRQQPGQSLTLIATANQGSEATYESGFVIDKFPISRPNLTFSTLTVSNMSPEDSSIYLCSVLRAGGIEAFFGQGTRLTVV.

The chain links TRBV27 to TRBJ1-1; D possibly corresponds to TRBD1 (5 bases). Germline CDR1 is MNHEY and CDR2 is SMNVEV (reference sequence). Trimming cost V 6 bases and J 5 bases, with 16 bases left between them. This CDR3 comprises 14 residues. The CDR3 sequence is CASRQVERWTEAFF. In nucleotides, the CDR3 is TGTGCCAGCAGACAGGTGGAGAGGTGGACTGAAGCTTTCTTT.

The J gene is TRBJ1-4, the V gene TRBV18; D is uncertain. The CDR3 extends over 14 amino acids. The V and J ends lost 3 bases and 0 bases respectively, with 5 bases between them. Per the germline V gene, CDR1 is KGHSH and CDR2 is LQKENI. CDR3 in DNA: TGTGCCAGCTCACCTCCATCAACTAATGAAAAACTGTTTTTT. This gives the protein CASSPPSTNEKLFF.

This rearrangement joins TRBV28 to TRBJ1-6, with 8 bases matching TRBD1. V shed 4 bases and J 9 bases; nucleotides not matched to a gene: 8. Germline CDR1 is MDHEN and CDR2 is SYDVKM. The CDR3 runs to 15 residues. The CDR3 loop is CASSSGRGLRSPLHF. CDR3 sequence (DNA): TGTGCCAGCAGTTCGGGCAGGGGGCTTCGTTCACCCCTCCACTTT.

The CDR3 is CASSQGGGTSAYEQYF. The CDR3 DNA follows: TGCGCCAGCAGCCAAGGGGGGGGTACCTCCGCCTACGAGCAGTACTTC. The rearrangement joins TRBV4-3 to TRBJ2-7; 7 bases match TRBD2. CDR1 and CDR2 (germline): LGHNA, YSLEER. J was trimmed by 2 bases and V by 1 base; bases with no gene match: 8. This CDR3 region has 16 residues.

This clone appeared a single time. The V gene is TRBV10-3, the J gene TRBJ2-2; D is uncertain. Germline V lookup: CDR1 ENHRY, CDR2 SYGVKD. This CDR3 region has 13 residues. With 11 bases removed from V and 0 bases from J, the gap between germline ends came to 10 bases. CDR3 DNA sequence: TGTGCCGCTGGAGACCCGAACACCGGGGAGCTGTTTTTT. Translation gives CAAGDPNTGELFF.

The V call is TRBV4-1, the J call TRBJ2-3; TRBD2 agrees at 12 bases. There are 19 residues in the CDR3. Germline values: CDR1 MGHRA, CDR2 YSYEKL. V lost 4 bases and J lost 0; bases outside the gene matches: 11. This CDR3 is CASSRSSGGVYDSTDTQYF. DNA of the CDR3: TGCGCCAGCAGCCGATCTAGCGGGGGGGTCTATGATAGCACAGATACGCAGTATTTT.

The chain joins TRBV10-1 to TRBJ2-7; 7 positions agree with TRBD1. The V gene's germline CDR1 is WNHNN and CDR2 SYGVQD (reference sequence). The junction had 8 bases not matched to a gene; V was cut back by 6 bases and J by 6 bases. The CDR3 loop spans 13 amino acids. The CDR3 sequence: CASSGDSSLEQYF. The CDR3 nucleotides are TGCGCCAGCAGCGGGGACAGCTCCCTCGAGCAGTACTTC.

The rearrangement uses TRBV29-1 and TRBJ2-7, with 7 bases matching TRBD2. The CDR3 extends over 13 amino acids. With V trimmed by 3 bases and J by 9 bases, 11 bases remained unmatched. Germline values: CDR1 SQVTM, CDR2 ANQGSEA. CDR3 sequence reads: CSVDGSGAQRQYF. The CDR3 bases are TGCAGCGTTGATGGGAGCGGGGCTCAAAGGCAGTACTTC.

The chain uses TRBV5-4 and TRBJ2-2; 15 bases fit TRBD2. Germline loops: CDR1 SGHNT, CDR2 YYREEE (reference sequence). The V segment lost 5 bases and the J segment 3 bases; nucleotides outside the gene matches: 8. There are 18 residues in the CDR3. CDR3 amino acids: CASSLRTSGGADTGELFF. As DNA, the CDR3 is TGTGCCAGCAGTCTCAGGACTAGCGGGGGGGCCGACACCGGGGAGCTGTTTTTT.

V gene TRBV28 combines with J gene TRBJ1-6; 7 bases map to TRBD1. Per germline, CDR1 MDHEN and CDR2 SYDVKM. V dropped 5 bases and J dropped 10; count of bases not matched to a gene: 8. This CDR3 region has 14 residues. This CDR3 is CASSTAPGGSPLHF. CDR3 coding DNA: TGTGCCAGCAGTACTGCGCCAGGGGGATCACCCCTCCACTTT. The full variable domain, rest sourced from reference TRBV28 and TRBJ1-6, is DVKVTQSSRYLVKRTGEKVFLECVQDMDHENMFWYRQDPGLGLRLIYFSYDVKMKEKGDIPEGYSVSREKKERFSLILESASTNQTSMYLCASSTAPGGSPLHFGNGTRLTVT.

The rearrangement links TRBV14 to TRBJ2-5, with TRBD2 identical over 13 bases. This CDR3 is 18 amino acids long. The V and J ends lost 0 bases and 0 bases, in that order; junction bases with no gene match: 4. Germline CDR1 is SGHDN and CDR2 is FVKESK. The CDR3 nucleotides read TGTGCCAGCAGCCAAGATACGGGACTAGCGGGGCACCAAGAGACCCAGTACTTC. Translated, it gives CASSQDTGLAGHQETQYF.

In its sample, this clone was seen a few times. The gene calls are TRBV7-8 and TRBJ1-6, with D perhaps TRBD1 (5 bases). Per germline, CDR1 SGHVS and CDR2 FQNEAQ. With 3 bases removed from V and 6 bases from J, the gap between germline ends came to 12 bases. The CDR3 runs 15 residues. For the CDR3, the DNA is TGTGCCAGCAGCTTCCAAAGGGACTTTAATTCACCCCTCCACTTT. It yields the protein CASSFQRDFNSPLHF.

As to this clone: The junction shows a germline mismatch at one end, possibly a read error. V and J are TRBV7-9 and TRBJ2-7; weak D call: TRBD2 (6 bases). Germline V CDR1 and CDR2: SEHNR, FQNEAQ (reference sequence). This CDR3 has 14 residues. DNA of the CDR3: TGTGCCAGCAGCTCTACGCGGGGCGACTACGAGCAGTACTTT. Translated: CASSSTRGDYEQYF.

The genes are TRBV5-5 and TRBJ1-5; a weak D match, TRBD1 (6 bases). The V end lost 1 base, the J end lost 4 bases, and 15 bases lay between the germline ends. The CDR3 extends over 16 amino acids. Looked up from germline, CDR1 is SGHKS and CDR2 is YYEKEE (reference sequence). The DNA of the CDR3 is TGTGCCAGCAGCTTGAACGCCGGACAGAGAAATCAGCCCCAGCATTTT. It encodes CASSLNAGQRNQPQHF.

The genes are TRBV21-1 and TRBJ1-3. TRBV21-1 is a pseudogene segment. The CDR3 covers 14 residues. The CDR3 DNA is TGTGCCAGCGGTGCAGGGAGGTCTGGAAACACCATATATTTT. Protein product: CASGAGRSGNTIYF.

DNA for the CDR3: TGTGCCAGCAGCTTGTCTGACAGAGATTACAATGAGCAGTTCTTC. This gives the protein CASSLSDRDYNEQFF. V is TRBV5-6 and J is TRBJ2-1, with a tentative D call TRBD1 (5 bases). The V and J ends lost 1 base and 4 bases respectively, with 12 bases between them. The CDR3 is 15 residues long. Looked up from germline, CDR1 is SGHDT and CDR2 is YYEEEE.

This chain connects TRBV4-1 to TRBJ2-2, with a weak D call TRBD1 (6 bases). Trimming stripped 3 bases from V and 1 base from J, with 18 bases between. Per the germline V gene, CDR1 is MGHRA and CDR2 is YSYEKL. CDR3 length: 18 residues. CDR3 coding DNA: TGCGCCAGCAGCCAGAGCCCCGGGACAAGCATGAACACCGGGGAGCTGTTTTTT. This sequence encodes CASSQSPGTSMNTGELFF.

This chain connects TRBV28 to TRBJ2-2; weak D call: TRBD1 (6 bases). The V and J ends lost 7 bases and 5 bases respectively, with 8 bases between them. The germline CDR1 and CDR2 sequences are MDHEN and SYDVKM. This CDR3 comprises 12 residues. The CDR3 region is CASITGTGELFF. CDR3 sequence (DNA): TGTGCCAGCATAACAGGGACCGGGGAGCTGTTTTTT.

The V call is TRBV27, the J call TRBJ1-5; the match to TRBD1 covers 7 bases. The CDR3 is made up of 15 amino acids. Germline loops: CDR1 MNHEY, CDR2 SMNVEV (reference sequence). The ends lost 6 bases at V and 3 bases at J; junction bases unmatched: 8. CDR3 nucleotides: TGTGCCAGCAGCAGGGCAGGGGGGTTCAATCAGCCCCAGCATTTT. It encodes CASSRAGGFNQPQHF.

This chain uses TRBV27 with TRBJ1-6; D not certain. CDR1 and CDR2 (germline): MNHEY, SMNVEV (reference sequence). CDR3 length: 18 residues. The ends were cut back, 5 bases at V and 6 bases at J, with 23 bases in the middle. CDR3 loop: CASSPRRLDVSINSPLHF. In nucleotides, the CDR3 is TGTGCCAGCAGTCCCCGAAGACTGGATGTCAGCATTAATTCACCCCTCCACTTT.